This T cell receptor (beta chain) was recovered during a study of CD8 T cells in ankylosing spondylitis. The study, taken as a whole, reports: Past research had described some motif variants in reactive arthritis synovial fluid and blood. Reportedly, disease-linked clones are significantly enriched in ankylosing spondylitis patients' matched synovial fluid. Blood of patients with ankylosing spondylitis appeared to be characterized by a TCR beta motif of about eight highly homologous variants.

This clonotype was observed a handful of times. The antigen remains undetermined. V dropped 5 bases and J dropped 2; count of bases not matched to a gene: 3. This CDR3 is 12 amino acids long. From germline, CDR1 is DFQATT and CDR2 SNEGSKA (reference sequence). Scientists made TCR beta libraries using quantitative 5'-RACE with molecular barcodes. TCRdb reprocessed the 5' RACE reads with MiXCR, giving one entry per CDR3 protein. This repertoire shows about 240,000 distinct CDR3 sequences, 24% found once; its top ten account for around 0.58%. The sequenced material came from blood, either unsorted or a sorted T cell fraction (not recorded which). The TCR comes from a male donor with ankylosing spondylitis or in good health (not recorded which). V gene TRBV20-1 combines with J gene TRBJ2-7; 7 positions agree with TRBD2. CDR3 region: CSAGAGTYEQYF. The CDR3, as DNA: TGCAGTGCTGGAGCGGGAACCTACGAGCAGTACTTC.